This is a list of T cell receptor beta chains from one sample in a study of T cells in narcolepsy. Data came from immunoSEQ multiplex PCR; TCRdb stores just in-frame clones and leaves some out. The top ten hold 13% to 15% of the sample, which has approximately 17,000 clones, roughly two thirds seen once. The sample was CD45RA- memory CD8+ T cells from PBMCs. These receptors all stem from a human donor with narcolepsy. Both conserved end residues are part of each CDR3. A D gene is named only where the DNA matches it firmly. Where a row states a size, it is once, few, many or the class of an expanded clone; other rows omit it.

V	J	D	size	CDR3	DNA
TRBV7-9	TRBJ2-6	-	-	CASSLGSSGANVLTF	TGTGCCAGCAGCTTAGGGAGCTCTGGGGCCAACGTCCTGACTTTC
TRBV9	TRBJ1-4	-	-	CASSEGGRNEKLFF	TGTGCCAGCAGCGAGGGAGGGCGTAATGAAAAACTGTTTTTT
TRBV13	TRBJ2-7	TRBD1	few	CASSPGDRANYEQYF	TGTGCCAGCAGCCCCGGGGACAGGGCCAACTACGAGCAGTACTTC
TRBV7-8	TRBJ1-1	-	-	CASSLTGMNTEAFF	TGTGCCAGCAGCTTGACAGGCATGAACACTGAAGCTTTCTTT
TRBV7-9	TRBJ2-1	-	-	CASTPDSGEQFF	TGTGCCAGCACCCCGGACTCTGGTGAGCAGTTCTTC
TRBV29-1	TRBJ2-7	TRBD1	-	CSVPGTVSYEQYF	TGCAGCGTCCCAGGGACAGTCTCCTACGAGCAGTACTTC
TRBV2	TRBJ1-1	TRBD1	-	CASSWDREHYGTEAFF	TGTGCCAGCAGTTGGGACAGGGAGCACTACGGCACTGAAGCTTTCTTT
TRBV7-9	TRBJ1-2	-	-	CASSLVADNPNYGYTF	TGTGCCAGCAGCTTAGTGGCGGACAACCCTAACTATGGCTACACCTTC
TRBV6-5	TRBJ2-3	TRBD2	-	CASNYGLALSTDTQYF	TGTGCCAGCAATTACGGACTAGCCCTAAGCACAGATACGCAGTATTTT
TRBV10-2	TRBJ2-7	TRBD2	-	CASSERSGRDHEQYF	TGCGCCAGCAGTGAGAGGAGCGGGAGGGATCACGAGCAGTACTTC
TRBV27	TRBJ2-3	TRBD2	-	CASSPQTSGEDTQYF	TGTGCCAGCAGTCCTCAGACTAGCGGGGAGGATACGCAGTATTTT
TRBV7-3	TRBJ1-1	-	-	CASSLGVSGTEAFF	TGTGCCAGCAGCTTGGGGGTAAGCGGTACTGAAGCTTTCTTT
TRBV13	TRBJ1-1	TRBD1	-	CASSLGQGGLNTEAFF	TGTGCCAGCAGCTTAGGGCAGGGGGGCTTGAACACTGAAGCTTTCTTT
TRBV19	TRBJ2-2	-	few	CASSSNRDMSNTGELFF	TGTGCCAGTAGTTCTAACCGGGACATGTCGAACACCGGGGAGCTGTTTTTT
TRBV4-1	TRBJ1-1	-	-	CASRDGRGLNTEAFF	TGCGCCAGCCGGGACGGTAGGGGGTTGAACACTGAAGCTTTCTTT
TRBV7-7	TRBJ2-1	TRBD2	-	CASSLEGLAGDNEQFF	TGTGCTAGCAGCTTGGAGGGACTAGCGGGAGACAATGAGCAGTTCTTC
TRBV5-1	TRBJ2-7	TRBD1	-	CASSHGTGVEQYF	TGCGCCAGCAGCCACGGGACAGGGGTCGAGCAGTACTTC
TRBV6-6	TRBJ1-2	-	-	CASSYVGYTF	TGTGCCAGCAGTTACGTTGGCTACACCTTC
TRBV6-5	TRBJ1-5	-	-	CASRPGGSNQPQHF	TGTGCCAGCAGACCTGGTGGGAGCAATCAGCCCCAGCATTTT
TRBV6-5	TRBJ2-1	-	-	CASSWGDEQFF	TGTGCCAGCAGTTGGGGCGATGAGCAGTTCTTC
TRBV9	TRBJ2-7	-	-	CASSPGPSLYEQYF	TGTGCCAGCAGCCCGGGACCCTCTCTCTACGAGCAGTACTTC
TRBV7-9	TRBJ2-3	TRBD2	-	CASSSLFAGGYTDTQYF	TGTGCCAGCAGCTCCCTTTTCGCGGGAGGGTACACAGATACGCAGTATTTT
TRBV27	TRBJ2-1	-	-	CASSHPPSNEQFF	TGTGCCAGCAGCCATCCGCCGTCCAATGAGCAGTTCTTC
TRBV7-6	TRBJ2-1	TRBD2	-	CASSLQWAAGADEQFF	TGTGCCAGCAGCTTACAGTGGGCAGCGGGAGCCGATGAGCAGTTCTTC
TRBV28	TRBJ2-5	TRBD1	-	CASSLGQGAGWETQYF	TGTGCCAGCAGTTTAGGGCAGGGGGCCGGGTGGGAGACCCAGTACTTC
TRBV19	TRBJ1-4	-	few	CASSIWGNEKLFF	TGTGCCAGTAGTATTTGGGGGAATGAAAAACTGTTTTTT